Below are 4 T cell receptor beta chains sequenced from a single sample in a study of molecular identifiers for immune sequencing clone quantification. TCRdb passed the PCR reads through MiXCR, listing each CDR3 protein once. This table holds hundreds of thousands of distinct CDR3 sequences, 24% found once. What was sequenced was naive CD8+ T cells from blood, with Jurkat cell RNA spiked in. Stated subset: FACS-sorted CD8+CD4-CCR7+CD45RA+ naive T cells. The receptors come from a human donor in good health. Some libraries in this study had Jurkat cell RNA spiked in.

This sequence joins TRBV20-1 and TRBJ2-7; D ambiguous. The CDR3 spans 14 residues. Trimming took 2 bases from V and 2 from J, leaving 13 bases between them. Germline assignment: CDR1 DFQATT and CDR2 SNEGSKA (reference sequence). In DNA, the CDR3 is TGCAGTGCTAGAAACATTCGAGGCACCTACGAGCAGTACTTC. As protein: CSARNIRGTYEQYF.

As for this clonotype: This sequence may be a read error, since a much larger clone differs from it by one base. The rearrangement joins TRBV12-3 or TRBV12-4 to TRBJ2-3; TRBD2 might be the D (5 bases). This CDR3 has 14 amino acids. V gave up 5 bases and J gave up 2 bases, with 11 bases separating them. The CDR3, as DNA: TGTGCCAGCAGTCGCGGGTGGGCCACAGATACGCAGTATTTT. Protein sequence: CASSRGWATDTQYF.

This clonotype was observed a few times. V is TRBV7-9 and J is TRBJ2-7; 7 bases agree with TRBD2. The ends lost 2 bases at V and 5 bases at J; junction bases unmatched: 9. There are 15 residues in the CDR3. The germline V gene encodes CDR1 SEHNR and CDR2 FQNEAQ (reference sequence). The CDR3 sequence: CASSLTGGGRDEQYF. The CDR3, as DNA: TGTGCCAGCAGCTTAACCGGGGGAGGGCGGGACGAGCAGTACTTC. The whole variable domain, remainder taken from reference TRBV7-9 and TRBJ2-7, is DTGVSQNPRHKITKRGQNVTFRCDPISEHNRLYWYRQTLGQGPEFLTYFQNEAQLEKSRLLSDRFSAERPKGSFSTLEIQRTEQGDSAMYLCASSLTGGGRDEQYFGPGTRLTVT.

This clonotype showed up just a few times. The chain is built from TRBV9 and TRBJ2-7, with D unresolved. The CDR3 is 15 residues long. Germline CDR1 SGDLS, CDR2 YYNGEE. The ends were cut back, 0 bases at V and 6 bases at J, with 16 bases in the middle. CDR3 sequence (DNA): TGTGCCAGCAGCGTAGTCTATTCGGTGGGTTCCGAGCAGTACTTC. Translating it yields CASSVVYSVGSEQYF.